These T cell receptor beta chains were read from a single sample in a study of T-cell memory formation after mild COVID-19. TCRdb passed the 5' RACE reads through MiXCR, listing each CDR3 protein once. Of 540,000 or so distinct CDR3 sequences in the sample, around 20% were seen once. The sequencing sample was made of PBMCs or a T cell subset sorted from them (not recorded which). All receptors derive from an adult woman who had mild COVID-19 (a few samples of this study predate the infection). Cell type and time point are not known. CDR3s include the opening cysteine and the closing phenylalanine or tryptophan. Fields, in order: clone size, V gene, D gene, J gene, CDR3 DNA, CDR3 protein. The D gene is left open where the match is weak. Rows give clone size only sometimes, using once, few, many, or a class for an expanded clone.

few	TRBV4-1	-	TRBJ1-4	TGCGCCAGCAGCTTCCTGGCGGGGGAAAAACTGTTTTTT	CASSFLAGEKLFF
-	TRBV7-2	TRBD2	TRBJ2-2	TGTGCCAGCAGCTTAGCACTGAGCGGGGGGCACCGGGAGCTGTTTTTT	CASSLALSGGHRELFF
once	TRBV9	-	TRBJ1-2	TGTGCCAGCAGCGCCCGGGACTTGGGCTATGGCTACACCTTC	CASSARDLGYGYTF
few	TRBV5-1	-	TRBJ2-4	TGCGCCAGCAGCCCGGACACAGGTGGGATTCAGTACTTC	CASSPDTGGIQYF
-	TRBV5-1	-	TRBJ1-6	TGCGCCAGCAGCTTGAATGCCCAGGGGAATAATTCACCCCTCCACTTT	CASSLNAQGNNSPLHF
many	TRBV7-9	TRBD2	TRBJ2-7	TGTGCCAGCAGTCCCCGGACTAGCGGCTCCTACGAGCAGTACTTC	CASSPRTSGSYEQYF
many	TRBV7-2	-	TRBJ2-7	TGTGCCAGCAGCTTAGGCTGGGCCTACGAGCAGTACTTC	CASSLGWAYEQYF
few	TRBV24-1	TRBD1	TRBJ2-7	TGTGCCACCAGTGATACGGGGACAGCCCCGTACGAGCAGTACTTC	CATSDTGTAPYEQYF
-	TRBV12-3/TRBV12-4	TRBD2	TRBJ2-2	TGTGCCAGCAGTTTGAGAACTAGCGGAACCGGGGAGCTGTTTTTT	CASSLRTSGTGELFF
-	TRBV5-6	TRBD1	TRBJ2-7	TGTGCCAGCAGCGGGGGGACAGGGACCTCCTACGAGCAGTACTTC	CASSGGTGTSYEQYF
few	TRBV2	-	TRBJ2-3	TGTGCCGCACATAGCGGCACAGATACGCAGTATTTT	CAAHSGTDTQYF
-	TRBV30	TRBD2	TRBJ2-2	TGTGCCTGGAGTGTACTAGCGGGAGACACCGGGGAGCTGTTTTTT	CAWSVLAGDTGELFF
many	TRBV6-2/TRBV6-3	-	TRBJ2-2	TGTGCCAGCAGTTACTCGGATAAGGACACCGGGGAGCTGTTTTTT	CASSYSDKDTGELFF
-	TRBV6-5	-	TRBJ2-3	TGTGCCAGCAGTTTAAACCTGACAGGTAGCACAGATACGCAGTATTTT	CASSLNLTGSTDTQYF
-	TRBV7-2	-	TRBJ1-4	TGTGCCAGCAGCTTTTCGGGCATTAATGAAAAACTGTTTTTT	CASSFSGINEKLFF
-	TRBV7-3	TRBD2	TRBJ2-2	TGTGCCAGCAGCTTACTTACTAGCGGGACCGGGGAGCTGTTTTTT	CASSLLTSGTGELFF
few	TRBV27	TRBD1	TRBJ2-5	TGTGCCAGCAGGGACAGGCAAGAGACCCAGTACTTC	CASRDRQETQYF
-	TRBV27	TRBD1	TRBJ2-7	TGTGCCAGCAGCGATGGACAGGGCGCCTACGAGCAGTACTTC	CASSDGQGAYEQYF
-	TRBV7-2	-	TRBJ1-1	TGTGCCAGCAGCTTAGTAGGGCAGGGCGGTATCACTGAAGCTTTCTTT	CASSLVGQGGITEAFF
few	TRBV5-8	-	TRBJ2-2	TGTGCCAGCTCGAGGTCAACGAACACCGGGGAGCTGTTTTTT	CASSRSTNTGELFF
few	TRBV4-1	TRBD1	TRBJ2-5	TGCGCCAGCAAGCGGTACACAGGGGTTGGAGAGACCCAGTACTTC	CASKRYTGVGETQYF
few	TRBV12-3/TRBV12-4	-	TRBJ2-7	TGTGCCAGCAGCCTCGAGGCGAAAGCCTACGAGCAGTACTTC	CASSLEAKAYEQYF
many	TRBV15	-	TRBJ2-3	TGTGCCACCAGCAGAGATCAAGATACGCAGTATTTT	CATSRDQDTQYF
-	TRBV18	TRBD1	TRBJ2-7	TGTGCCAGCTCACAAGGGAGACAGGGGGCTGCCTACGAGCAGTACTTC	CASSQGRQGAAYEQYF
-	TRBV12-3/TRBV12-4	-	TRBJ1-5	TGTGCCAGCAGTTTGTTCGGGAATCAGCCCCAGCATTTT	CASSLFGNQPQHF
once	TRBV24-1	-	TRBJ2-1	TGTGCCACCAGTGGTCAGGCTTACAATGAGCAGTTCTTC	CATSGQAYNEQFF
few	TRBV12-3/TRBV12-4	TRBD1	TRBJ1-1	TGTGCCAGCAGTCCTGGACAGGGCGGGAACACTGAAGCTTTCTTT	CASSPGQGGNTEAFF
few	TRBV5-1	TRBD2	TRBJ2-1	TGCGCCAGCAGCCACACCCCTAGCGGGGGGTCAGGGTACAATGAGCAGTTCTTC	CASSHTPSGGSGYNEQFF
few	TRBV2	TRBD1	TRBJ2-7	TGTGCCAGCAGGGCCCGGACAGGGGTCGGCGAGCAGTACTTC	CASRARTGVGEQYF
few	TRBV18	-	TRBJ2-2	TGTGCCAGCTCACCAGTCGAAGCAAGCACCGGGGAGCTGTTTTTT	CASSPVEASTGELFF
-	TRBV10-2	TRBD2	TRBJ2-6	TGCGCCAGCGAACCGGGGGGCTCTGGGGCCAACGTCCTGACTTTC	CASEPGGSGANVLTF
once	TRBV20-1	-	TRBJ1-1	TGCAGTGCTAGGATCGGACACCCGAACACTGAAGCTTTCTTT	CSARIGHPNTEAFF
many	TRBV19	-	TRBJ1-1	TGTGCCAGTAGTATCGGAATGAACACTGAAGCTTTCTTT	CASSIGMNTEAFF
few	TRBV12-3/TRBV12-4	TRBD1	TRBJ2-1	TGTGCCAGCAGTTTCAGGGGGCAGGACAATGAGCAGTTCTTC	CASSFRGQDNEQFF
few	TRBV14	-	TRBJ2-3	TGTGCCAGCAGCCAGAGGACTAGCACAGATACGCAGTATTTT	CASSQRTSTDTQYF
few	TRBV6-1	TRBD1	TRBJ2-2	TGTGCCAGCAGTAAGGGACAGGGGGACACCGGGGAGCTGTTTTTT	CASSKGQGDTGELFF
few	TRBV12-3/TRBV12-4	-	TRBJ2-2	TGTGCCAGCAGTCCCGCAAATCGAAGTCCCGGGGAGCTGTTTTTT	CASSPANRSPGELFF
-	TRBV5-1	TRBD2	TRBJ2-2	TGCGCCAGCAACGGACTAGCGGGGGGGCCGGTCGGGGAGCTGTTTTTT	CASNGLAGGPVGELFF
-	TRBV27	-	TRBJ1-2	TGTGCCAGCAGCAGACGAGGCTATGGCTACACCTTC	CASSRRGYGYTF
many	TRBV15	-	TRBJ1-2	TGTGCCACCAGCAGAGATCCCTACAGGGCAGACTATGGCTACACCTTC	CATSRDPYRADYGYTF
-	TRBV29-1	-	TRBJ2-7	TGCAGCGTTGCGGGACCTAAGGCCTACGAGCAGTACTTC	CSVAGPKAYEQYF
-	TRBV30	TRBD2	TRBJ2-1	TGTGCCTGGACGGGCGGGAGGGGTAGCTCCTACAATGAGCAGTTCTTC	CAWTGGRGSSYNEQFF
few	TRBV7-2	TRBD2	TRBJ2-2	TGTGCCAGCAGCCTACCTCTGGGGGGGACCGGGGAGCTGTTTTTT	CASSLPLGGTGELFF
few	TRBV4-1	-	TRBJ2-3	TGCGCCAGCAGCCAAGATTCGACTGCAGGAGATACGCAGTATTTT	CASSQDSTAGDTQYF
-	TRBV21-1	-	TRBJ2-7	TGTGCCAGCAGCAAACGCGGCGCAGGGCAGTACTTC	CASSKRGAGQYF